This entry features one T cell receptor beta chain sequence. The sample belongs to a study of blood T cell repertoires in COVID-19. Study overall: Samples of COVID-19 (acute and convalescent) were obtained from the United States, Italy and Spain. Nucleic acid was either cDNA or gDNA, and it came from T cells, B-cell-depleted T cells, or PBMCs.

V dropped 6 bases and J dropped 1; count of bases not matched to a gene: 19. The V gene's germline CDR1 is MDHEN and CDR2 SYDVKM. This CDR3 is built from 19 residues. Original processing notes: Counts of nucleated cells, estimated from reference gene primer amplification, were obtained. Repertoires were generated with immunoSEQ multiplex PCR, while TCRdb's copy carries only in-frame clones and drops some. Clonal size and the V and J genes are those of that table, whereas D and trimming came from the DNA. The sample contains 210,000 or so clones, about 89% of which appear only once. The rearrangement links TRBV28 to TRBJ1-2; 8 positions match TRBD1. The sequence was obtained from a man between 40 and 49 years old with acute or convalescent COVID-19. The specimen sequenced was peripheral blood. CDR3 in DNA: TGTGCCAGCAGACTAGGAGGCTCCGGGACAGGCATCTTTAACTATGGCTACACCTTC. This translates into CASRLGGSGTGIFNYGYTF.